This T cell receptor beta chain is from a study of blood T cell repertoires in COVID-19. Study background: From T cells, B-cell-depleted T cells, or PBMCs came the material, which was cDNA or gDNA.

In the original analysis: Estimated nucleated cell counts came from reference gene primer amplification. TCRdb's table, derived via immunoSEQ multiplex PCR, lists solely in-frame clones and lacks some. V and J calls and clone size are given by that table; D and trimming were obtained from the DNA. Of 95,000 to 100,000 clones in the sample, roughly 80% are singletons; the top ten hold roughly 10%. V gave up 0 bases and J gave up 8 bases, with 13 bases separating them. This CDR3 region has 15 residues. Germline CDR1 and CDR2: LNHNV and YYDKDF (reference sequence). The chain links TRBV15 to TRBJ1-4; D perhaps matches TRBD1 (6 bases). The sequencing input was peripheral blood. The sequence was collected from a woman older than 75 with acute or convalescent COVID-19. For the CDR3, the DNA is TGTGCCACCAGCAGAGAGGGGGCCCCGCGGGAAAAACTGTTTTTT. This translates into CATSREGAPREKLFF.